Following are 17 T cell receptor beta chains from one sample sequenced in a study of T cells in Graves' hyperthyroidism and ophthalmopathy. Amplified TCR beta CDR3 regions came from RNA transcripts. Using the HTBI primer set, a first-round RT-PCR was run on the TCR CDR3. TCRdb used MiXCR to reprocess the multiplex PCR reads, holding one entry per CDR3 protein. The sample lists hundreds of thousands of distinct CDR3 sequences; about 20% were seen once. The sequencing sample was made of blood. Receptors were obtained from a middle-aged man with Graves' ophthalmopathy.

The CDR3 DNA reads as TGCGCCAGCAGCGGGGCCACCGGGGAGCTGTTTTTT. It codes for CASSGATGELFF. The chain links TRBV5-1 to TRBJ2-2; a weak D match, TRBD1 (5 bases). Between the trimmed V and J ends, which lost 4 bases and 4 bases, there was a span of 5 bases. CDR3 length: 12 amino acids. Germline V gives CDR1 SGHRS, CDR2 YFSETQ.

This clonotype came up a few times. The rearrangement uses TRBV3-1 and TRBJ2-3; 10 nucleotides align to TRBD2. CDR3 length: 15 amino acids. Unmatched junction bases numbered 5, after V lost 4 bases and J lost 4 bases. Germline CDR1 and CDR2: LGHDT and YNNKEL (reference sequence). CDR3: CASSPIAGGSDTQYF. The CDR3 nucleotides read TGTGCCAGCAGCCCCATAGCGGGGGGTTCAGATACGCAGTATTTT.

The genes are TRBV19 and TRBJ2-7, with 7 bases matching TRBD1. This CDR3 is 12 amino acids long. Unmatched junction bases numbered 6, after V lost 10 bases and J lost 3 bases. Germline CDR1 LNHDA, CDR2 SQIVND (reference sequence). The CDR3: CATRDSFYEQYF. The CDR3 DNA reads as TGTGCCACCCGGGACAGCTTCTACGAGCAGTACTTC.

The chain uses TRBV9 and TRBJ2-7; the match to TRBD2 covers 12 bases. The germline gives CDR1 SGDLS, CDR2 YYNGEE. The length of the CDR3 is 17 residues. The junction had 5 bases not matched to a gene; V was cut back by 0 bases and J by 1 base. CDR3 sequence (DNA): TGTGCCAGCAGCGTAGGACTAGCGGGAGATAATTCCTACGAGCAGTACTTC. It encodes CASSVGLAGDNSYEQYF.

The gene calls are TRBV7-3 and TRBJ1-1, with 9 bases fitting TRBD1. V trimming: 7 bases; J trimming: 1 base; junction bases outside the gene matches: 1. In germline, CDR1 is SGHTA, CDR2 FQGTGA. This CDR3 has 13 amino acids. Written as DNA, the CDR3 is TGTGCCAGCAACAGGGGGCCGAACACTGAAGCTTTCTTT. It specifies CASNRGPNTEAFF. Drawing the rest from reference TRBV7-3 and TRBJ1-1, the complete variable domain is GAGVSQTPSNKVTEKGKYVELRCDPISGHTALYWYRQSLGQGPEFLIYFQGTGAADDSGLPNDRFFAVRPEGSVSTLKIQRTERGDSAVYLCASNRGPNTEAFFGQGTRLTVV.

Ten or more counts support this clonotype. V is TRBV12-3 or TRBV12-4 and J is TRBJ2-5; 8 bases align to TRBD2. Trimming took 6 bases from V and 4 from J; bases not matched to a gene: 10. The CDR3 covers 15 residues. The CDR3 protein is CASSPPGLARETQYF. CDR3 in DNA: TGTGCCAGCAGCCCCCCCGGACTAGCTAGAGAGACCCAGTACTTC.

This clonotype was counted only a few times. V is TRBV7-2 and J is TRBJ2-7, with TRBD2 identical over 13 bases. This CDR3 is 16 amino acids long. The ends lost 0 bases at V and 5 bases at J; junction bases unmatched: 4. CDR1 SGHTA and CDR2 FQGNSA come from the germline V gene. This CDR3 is CASSLAGTSGMNEQYF. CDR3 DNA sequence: TGTGCCAGCAGCTTAGCAGGGACTAGCGGGATGAACGAGCAGTACTTC.

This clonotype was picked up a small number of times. The CDR3 loop reads CASIPGTDGNTIYF. For the CDR3, the DNA is TGTGCCAGTATCCCGGGGACCGACGGAAACACCATATATTTT. The chain couples TRBV19 to TRBJ1-3; D might be TRBD1 (5 bases). The CDR3 length is 14 residues. Between the trimmed V and J ends, which lost 7 bases and 4 bases, there was a span of 14 bases. Germline assignment: CDR1 LNHDA and CDR2 SQIVND (reference sequence). Full variable domain (outside the CDR3, taken from reference TRBV19 and TRBJ1-3): DGGITQSPKYLFRKEGQNVTLSCEQNLNHDAMYWYRQDPGQGLRLIYYSQIVNDFQKGDIAEGYSVSREKKESFPLTVTSAQKNPTAFYLCASIPGTDGNTIYFGEGSWLTVV.

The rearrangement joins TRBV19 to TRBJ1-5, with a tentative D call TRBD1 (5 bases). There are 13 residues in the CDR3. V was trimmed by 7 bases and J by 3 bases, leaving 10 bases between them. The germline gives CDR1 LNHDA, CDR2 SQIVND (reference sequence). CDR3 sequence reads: CASTGGANQPQHF. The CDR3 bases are TGTGCCAGTACTGGAGGGGCCAATCAGCCCCAGCATTTT.

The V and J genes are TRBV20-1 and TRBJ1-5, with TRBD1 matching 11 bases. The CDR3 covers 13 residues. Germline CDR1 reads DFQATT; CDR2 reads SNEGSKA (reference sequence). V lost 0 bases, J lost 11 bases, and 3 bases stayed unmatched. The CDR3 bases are TGCAGTGCTAGAGAAGGGACAGGGGGATCCCAGCATTTT. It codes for CSAREGTGGSQHF.

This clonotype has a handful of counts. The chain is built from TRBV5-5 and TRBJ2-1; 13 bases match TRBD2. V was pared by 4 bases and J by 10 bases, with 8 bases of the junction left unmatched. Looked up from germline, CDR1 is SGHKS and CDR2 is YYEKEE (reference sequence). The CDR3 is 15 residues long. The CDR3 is CASSPGTSGAVEQFF. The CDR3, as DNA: TGTGCCAGCAGCCCCGGGACTAGCGGGGCTGTGGAGCAGTTCTTC.

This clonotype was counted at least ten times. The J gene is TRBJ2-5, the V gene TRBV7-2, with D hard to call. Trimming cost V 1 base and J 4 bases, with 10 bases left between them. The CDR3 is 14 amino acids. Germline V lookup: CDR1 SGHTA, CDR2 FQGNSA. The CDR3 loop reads CASSLGAGLETQYF. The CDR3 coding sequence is TGTGCCAGCAGCTTAGGAGCAGGTCTAGAGACCCAGTACTTC.

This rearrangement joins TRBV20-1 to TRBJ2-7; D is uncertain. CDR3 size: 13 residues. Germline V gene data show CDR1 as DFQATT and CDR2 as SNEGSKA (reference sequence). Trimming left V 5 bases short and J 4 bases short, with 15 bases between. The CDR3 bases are TGCAGTGCTGAGACGGACGCAGATTACGAGCAGTACTTC. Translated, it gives CSAETDADYEQYF.

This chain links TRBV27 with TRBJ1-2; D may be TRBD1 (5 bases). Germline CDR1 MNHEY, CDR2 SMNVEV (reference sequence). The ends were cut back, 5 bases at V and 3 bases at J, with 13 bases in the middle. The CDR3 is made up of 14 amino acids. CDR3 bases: TGTGCCAGCAGTCCCACAAGGGGCGACTATGGCTACACCTTC. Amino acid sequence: CASSPTRGDYGYTF.

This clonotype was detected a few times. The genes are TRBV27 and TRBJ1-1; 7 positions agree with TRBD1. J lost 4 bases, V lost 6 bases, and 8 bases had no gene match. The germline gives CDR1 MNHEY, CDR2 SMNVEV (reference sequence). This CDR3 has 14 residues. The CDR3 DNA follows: TGTGCCAGCAGACTACAGGGGTACGCCACTGAAGCTTTCTTT. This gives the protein CASRLQGYATEAFF.

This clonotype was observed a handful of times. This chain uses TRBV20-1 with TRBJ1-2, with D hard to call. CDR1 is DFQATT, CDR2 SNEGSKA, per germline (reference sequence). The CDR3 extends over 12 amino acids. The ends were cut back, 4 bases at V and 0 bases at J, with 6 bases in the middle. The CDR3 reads CSATASNYGYTF. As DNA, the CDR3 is TGCAGTGCTACAGCCTCTAACTATGGCTACACCTTC.

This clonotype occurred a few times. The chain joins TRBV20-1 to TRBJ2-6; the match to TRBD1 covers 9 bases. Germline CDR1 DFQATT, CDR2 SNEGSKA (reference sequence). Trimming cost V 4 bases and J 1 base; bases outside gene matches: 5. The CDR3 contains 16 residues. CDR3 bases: TGCAGTGCTATAGACAGGGGGAGTTCTGGGGCCAACGTCCTGACTTTC. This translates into CSAIDRGSSGANVLTF.